The 24 T cell receptor beta chains below all came from one sample that was sequenced in a study of blood T cell repertoires in COVID-19. This table comes from immunoSEQ multiplex PCR, and its TCRdb copy is limited to in-frame clones, with some not included. Of roughly 160,000 clones in the sample, 70% to 85% were seen once. Source material: peripheral blood. All receptors come from an elderly man with COVID-19, enrolled during active disease.

The V call is TRBV6-5, the J call TRBJ1-6; D uncertain. This CDR3 comprises 14 residues. Trimming stripped 2 bases from V and 7 bases from J, with 9 bases between. Per germline, CDR1 MNHEY and CDR2 SVGAGI. In DNA form, the CDR3 reads TGTGCCAGCAGTTACCAGACAAGCAATTCACCCCTCCACTTT. Amino acids: CASSYQTSNSPLHF.

The chain joins TRBV6-4 to TRBJ2-1; TRBD2 is a possible D gene (6 bases). Looked up from germline, CDR1 is MRHNA and CDR2 is SNTAGT. There are 15 residues in the CDR3. V lost 4 bases to trimming and J lost 2 bases, with 12 bases between them. Here the CDR3 reads CASSALGGPYNEQFF. For the CDR3, the DNA is TGTGCCAGCAGTGCCCTCGGAGGGCCCTACAATGAGCAGTTCTTC.

The chain joins TRBV12-3 or TRBV12-4 to TRBJ2-3; D unresolved. Deletions cut 6 bases from V and 2 bases from J, with 9 bases between. This CDR3 is built from 13 residues. CDR3 sequence reads: CASSLVSTDTQYF. For the CDR3, the DNA is TGTGCCAGCAGCCTAGTTTCCACAGATACGCAGTATTTT.

The chain combines TRBV7-9 with TRBJ2-2; 9 bases are shared with TRBD1. The V and J ends lost 5 bases and 6 bases, in that order; junction bases with no gene match: 7. From germline, CDR1 is SEHNR and CDR2 FQNEAQ (reference sequence). CDR3 size: 15 residues. The CDR3 DNA reads as TGTGCCAGCAGCCCTCCCGGGACAGGGTCCGGGGAGCTGTTTTTT. Translation gives CASSPPGTGSGELFF.

The chain carries TRBV7-6 and TRBJ2-3; 13 nucleotides match TRBD2. CDR1 and CDR2 from the germline V gene are SGHVS and FNYEAQ. CDR3 length equals 16 residues. Trimming cost V 6 bases and J 5 bases; bases outside gene matches: 8. DNA for the CDR3: TGTGCCAGCAGTTTCACTAGCGGGGGGGCGTTAGATACGCAGTATTTT. Translation gives CASSFTSGGALDTQYF.

The V and J genes are TRBV3-1 (or the pseudogene TRBV3-2) and TRBJ1-6, with D perhaps matching TRBD1 (6 bases). Germline V gene lookup returns CDR1 LGHDT and CDR2 YNNKEL (reference sequence). Trimming stripped 4 bases from V and 6 bases from J, with 10 bases between. The CDR3 runs to 14 residues. CDR3 amino acids: CASSPGQINSPLHF. CDR3 nucleotides: TGTGCCAGCAGCCCCGGACAGATTAATTCACCCCTCCACTTT.

The genes are TRBV3-1 (or the pseudogene TRBV3-2) and TRBJ2-7, with D possibly matching TRBD2 (6 bases). The ends were cut back, 3 bases at V and 9 bases at J, with 12 bases in the middle. Per germline, CDR1 LGHDT and CDR2 YNNKEL (reference sequence). This CDR3 comprises 12 residues. The CDR3 region is CASSHGGYGQYF. The CDR3, as DNA: TGTGCCAGCAGCCATGGAGGGTATGGGCAGTACTTC.

The sample holds a few counts of this clone. The CDR3 DNA reads as TGTGCCAGCAGCGTAGTAAGTGGAGGTGGAAACACCATATATTTT. It encodes CASSVVSGGGNTIYF. The genes are TRBV9 and TRBJ1-3; D gene uncertain. Trimming removed 0 bases from V and 3 bases from J, with 10 bases in between. The germline CDR1 and CDR2 sequences are SGDLS and YYNGEE. The CDR3 has 15 amino acids.

This clone was recorded once. V gene TRBV9 combines with J gene TRBJ1-1; D not resolved. Germline assignment: CDR1 SGDLS and CDR2 YYNGEE. The CDR3 length is 16 residues. V shed 4 bases and J shed 1 base, with 17 bases lying between them. CDR3 bases: TGTGCCAGCAGCTTAGGTGCGGGCTATGAGAACACTGAAGCTTTCTTT. Amino acid sequence: CASSLGAGYENTEAFF.

On this clone: The sample has other DNA sequences that encode this CDR3 too. This sequence joins TRBV7-9 and TRBJ2-7; tentatively, D is TRBD2 (6 bases). This CDR3 region has 12 residues. Germline-derived CDR1 and CDR2 are SEHNR and FQNEAQ (reference sequence). Trimming removed 2 bases from V and 7 bases from J, with 9 bases in between. CDR3 residues: CASSLQGGEQYF. The CDR3 coding sequence is TGTGCCAGCAGCTTACAGGGAGGAGAGCAGTACTTC.

The chain couples TRBV9 to TRBJ1-6; 7 bases fit TRBD1. Losses at the gene ends were 2 bases for V and 7 bases for J; bases not matched to a gene: 9. The CDR3 extends over 16 amino acids. CDR1 is SGDLS, CDR2 YYNGEE, per germline. CDR3 residues: CASSVGTAQENSPLHF. CDR3 nucleotides: TGTGCCAGCAGCGTCGGGACAGCCCAAGAGAATTCACCCCTCCACTTT.

This chain connects TRBV19 to TRBJ1-2, with D hard to call. Trimming cost V 1 base and J 4 bases, with 19 bases left between them. Germline lookup yields CDR1 LNHDA and CDR2 SQIVND (reference sequence). The CDR3 is 17 amino acids. This CDR3 is CASSIARLRTDFYGYTF. In nucleotides, the CDR3 is TGTGCCAGTAGTATAGCTCGCCTGCGGACGGACTTCTATGGCTACACCTTC.

For this clone: Other DNA sequences in this specimen translate into the identical CDR3. The CDR3 reads CASSLGQGYNEQFF. The CDR3 nucleotides read TGCGCCAGCAGCTTGGGACAGGGCTACAATGAGCAGTTCTTC. The chain combines TRBV5-1 with TRBJ2-1, with 7 bases identical to TRBD1. The trim removed 0 bases at V and 3 bases at J, leaving 0 bases unmatched. This CDR3 has 14 amino acids. CDR1 and CDR2 (germline): SGHRS, YFSETQ.

This clone occurred a few times. This chain's CDR3 is CASSWGTGRRRTEAFF. CDR3 DNA sequence: TGCGCCAGCAGCTGGGGGACAGGACGGAGGAGGACTGAAGCTTTCTTT. The chain uses TRBV5-1 and TRBJ1-1; 8 bases map to TRBD1. This CDR3 spans 16 amino acids. J lost 5 bases, V lost 3 bases, and 12 bases had no gene match. Germline V CDR1 and CDR2: SGHRS, YFSETQ.

The chain is built from TRBV10-3 and TRBJ2-5; the match to TRBD2 covers 7 bases. Germline trimming cut 0 bases from V and 4 bases from J; bases unmatched to any gene: 5. CDR3 length: 15 residues. CDR1 is ENHRY and CDR2 is SYGVKD in the germline V gene. CDR3 DNA sequence: TGTGCCATCAGTGAGTCGAGGGAGCGGGGAGAGACCCAGTACTTC. Encoded protein: CAISESRERGETQYF.

The count of this clone is one. J is TRBJ2-1 and V is TRBV20-1; D gene ambiguous. Trimming left V 0 bases short and J 15 bases short, with 12 bases between. The V gene's germline CDR1 is DFQATT and CDR2 SNEGSKA (reference sequence). This CDR3 spans 11 amino acids. Here the CDR3 DNA reads TGCAGTGCTAGAGACCGACGGGTTGGGTTCTTC. It codes for CSARDRRVGFF.

CDR3: CASSPRGVQGSYGYTF. The CDR3, as DNA: TGTGCCAGCAGTCCCCGGGGGGTACAGGGTTCGTATGGCTACACCTTC. V and J are TRBV7-2 and TRBJ1-2, with D possibly being TRBD1 (6 bases). Trimming removed 6 bases from V and 5 bases from J, with 22 bases in between. The CDR3 extends over 16 amino acids. Per germline, CDR1 SGHTA and CDR2 FQGNSA.

Concerning this clone: This sample includes further DNA sequences coding for the same CDR3. V usage is TRBV7-9 and J usage is TRBJ1-1; D is unresolved. The CDR3 contains 14 residues. Germline lookup yields CDR1 SEHNR and CDR2 FQNEAQ (reference sequence). Trimming shortened V by 0 bases and J by 1 base, and 6 bases separated the two germline ends. The CDR3 DNA reads TGTGCCAGCAGCTTAGCGGGAGGGAACACTGAAGCTTTCTTT. Translated, it gives CASSLAGGNTEAFF.

The V gene is TRBV5-1, the J gene TRBJ1-4; the D gene is possibly TRBD1 (5 bases). The CDR3 is 14 residues long. Trimming pared 2 bases from V and 5 bases from J, leaving 10 bases between. CDR1 and CDR2 (germline): SGHRS, YFSETQ. DNA of the CDR3: TGCGCCAGCAGCTTAACAGGCCTAAATGAAAAACTGTTTTTT. It is translated as CASSLTGLNEKLFF.

With respect to this clone: Other nucleotide sequences from this sample produce the same CDR3. The rearrangement uses TRBV28 and TRBJ1-1; D is ambiguous. Trimming took off 6 bases at V and 1 base at J, with 12 bases between the two ends. Germline CDR1 reads MDHEN; CDR2 reads SYDVKM. The CDR3 is 14 amino acids. CDR3 DNA: TGTGCCAGCAGCCCACGGGTTAGGAACACTGAAGCTTTCTTT. This encodes CASSPRVRNTEAFF.

The gene calls are TRBV5-5 and TRBJ2-1, with 11 nucleotides matching TRBD2. V lost 1 base to trimming and J lost 15 bases; unmatched junction nucleotides: 9. Germline CDR1 is SGHKS and CDR2 is YYEKEE (reference sequence). This CDR3 is built from 14 residues. CDR3 region: CASSLTGTSGPRFF. As DNA, the CDR3 is TGTGCCAGCAGCTTGACCGGGACTAGCGGACCGAGGTTCTTC.

The chain carries TRBV18 and TRBJ1-1; weak D call: TRBD1 (5 bases). In germline, CDR1 is KGHSH, CDR2 LQKENI. The CDR3 has 13 residues. Trimming stripped 8 bases from V and 0 bases from J, with 10 bases between. The CDR3 DNA follows: TGTGCCAGCCTGGGGGGTTTGAACACTGAAGCTTTCTTT. It translates to CASLGGLNTEAFF.

In regard to this clone: Within the sample, other DNA sequences also encode this same CDR3. The chain has TRBV9 and TRBJ1-1; 8 positions agree with TRBD1. Looked up from germline, CDR1 is SGDLS and CDR2 is YYNGEE. The CDR3 spans 15 residues. J gave up 3 bases and V 0 bases, and 4 bases lay outside the gene matches. The DNA of the CDR3 is TGTGCCAGCAGCGTAGGAACAGGGGGGGACACTGAAGCTTTCTTT. Translated, it gives CASSVGTGGDTEAFF.

This clone appeared a single time. The chain is built from TRBV18 and TRBJ2-6; D unclear. Germline V gives CDR1 KGHSH, CDR2 LQKENI. This CDR3 has 18 amino acids. V was clipped by 3 bases and J by 0 bases, with 15 bases between them. CDR3 sequence reads: CASSPQTPFPSGANVLTF. Written as DNA, the CDR3 is TGTGCCAGCTCACCCCAGACACCATTCCCCTCTGGGGCCAACGTCCTGACTTTC.